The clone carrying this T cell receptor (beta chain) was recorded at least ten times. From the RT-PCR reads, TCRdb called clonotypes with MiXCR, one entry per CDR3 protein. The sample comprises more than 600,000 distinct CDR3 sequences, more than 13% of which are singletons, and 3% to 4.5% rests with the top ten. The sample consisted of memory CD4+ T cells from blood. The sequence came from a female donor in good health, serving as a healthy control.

CDR3 in amino acids: CASSPRGSGTEAFF. CDR3 sequence (DNA): TGTGCCAGCAGTCCCAGAGGGTCGGGCACTGAAGCTTTCTTT. The chain combines TRBV7-3 with TRBJ1-1, with D hard to call. The CDR3 loop spans 14 amino acids. Per germline, CDR1 SGHTA and CDR2 FQGTGA. Deletions cut 6 bases from V and 4 bases from J, with 15 bases between.